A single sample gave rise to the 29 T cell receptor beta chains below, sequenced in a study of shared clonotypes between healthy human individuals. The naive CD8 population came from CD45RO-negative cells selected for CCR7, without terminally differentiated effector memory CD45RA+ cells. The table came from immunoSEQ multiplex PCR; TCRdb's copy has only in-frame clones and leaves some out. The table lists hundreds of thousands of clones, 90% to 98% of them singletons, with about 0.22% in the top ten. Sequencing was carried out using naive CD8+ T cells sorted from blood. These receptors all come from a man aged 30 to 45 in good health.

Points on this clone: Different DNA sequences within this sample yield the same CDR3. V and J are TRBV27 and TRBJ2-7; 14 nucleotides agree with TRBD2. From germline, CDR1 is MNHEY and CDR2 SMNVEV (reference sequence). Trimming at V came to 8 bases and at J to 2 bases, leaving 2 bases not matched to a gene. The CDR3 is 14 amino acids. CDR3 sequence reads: CASGLAGGPYEQYF. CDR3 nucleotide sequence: TGTGCCAGCGGACTAGCGGGAGGCCCCTACGAGCAGTACTTC.

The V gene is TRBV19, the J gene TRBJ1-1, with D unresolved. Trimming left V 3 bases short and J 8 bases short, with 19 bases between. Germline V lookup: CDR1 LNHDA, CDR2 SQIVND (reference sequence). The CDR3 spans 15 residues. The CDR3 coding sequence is TGTGCCAGTAGTATGTACCCTGGACTTCTGGGCGAAGCTTTCTTT. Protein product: CASSMYPGLLGEAFF.

CDR3 sequence (DNA): TGTGCCAGCAGCACCTTCTCAGATACGCAGTATTTT. The encoded protein is CASSTFSDTQYF. The gene calls are TRBV5-6 and TRBJ2-3; no clear D gene. V lost 4 bases, J lost 4 bases, and 7 bases lay in between. Germline values: CDR1 SGHDT, CDR2 YYEEEE. The CDR3 consists of 12 residues.

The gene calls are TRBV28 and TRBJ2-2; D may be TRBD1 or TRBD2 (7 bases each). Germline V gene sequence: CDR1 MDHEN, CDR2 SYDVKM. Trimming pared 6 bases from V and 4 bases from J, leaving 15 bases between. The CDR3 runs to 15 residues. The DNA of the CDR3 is TGTGCCAGCAGAGCGACAGGGACTATCACCGGGGAGCTGTTTTTT. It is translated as CASRATGTITGELFF. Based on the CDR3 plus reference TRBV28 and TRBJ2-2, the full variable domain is DVKVTQSSRYLVKRTGEKVFLECVQDMDHENMFWYRQDPGLGLRLIYFSYDVKMKEKGDIPEGYSVSREKKERFSLILESASTNQTSMYLCASRATGTITGELFFGEGSRLTVL.

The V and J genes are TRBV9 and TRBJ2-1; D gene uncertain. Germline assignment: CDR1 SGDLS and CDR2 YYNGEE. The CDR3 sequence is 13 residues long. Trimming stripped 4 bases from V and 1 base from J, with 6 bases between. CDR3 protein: CASSSQSYNEQFF. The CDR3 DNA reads TGTGCCAGCAGCTCCCAGTCCTACAATGAGCAGTTCTTC.

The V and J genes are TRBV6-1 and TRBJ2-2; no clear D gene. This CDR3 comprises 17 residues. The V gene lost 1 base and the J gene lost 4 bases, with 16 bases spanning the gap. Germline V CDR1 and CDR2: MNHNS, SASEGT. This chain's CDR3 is CASSEEGPTRSTGELFF. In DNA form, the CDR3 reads TGTGCCAGCAGTGAAGAGGGCCCGACCCGGAGCACCGGGGAGCTGTTTTTT.

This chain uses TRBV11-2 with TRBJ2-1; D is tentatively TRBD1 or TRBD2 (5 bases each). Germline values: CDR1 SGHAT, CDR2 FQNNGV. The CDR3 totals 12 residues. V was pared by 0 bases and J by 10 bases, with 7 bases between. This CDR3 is CASSLEGTEQFF. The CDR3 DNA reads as TGTGCCAGCAGCTTAGAGGGGACGGAGCAGTTCTTC.

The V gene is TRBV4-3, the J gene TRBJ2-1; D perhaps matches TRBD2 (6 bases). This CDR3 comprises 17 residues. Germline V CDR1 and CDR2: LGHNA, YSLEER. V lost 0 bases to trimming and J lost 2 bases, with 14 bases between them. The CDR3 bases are TGCGCCAGCAGCCAAGATCGCCTCGGGAGACCCTACAATGAGCAGTTCTTC. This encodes CASSQDRLGRPYNEQFF.

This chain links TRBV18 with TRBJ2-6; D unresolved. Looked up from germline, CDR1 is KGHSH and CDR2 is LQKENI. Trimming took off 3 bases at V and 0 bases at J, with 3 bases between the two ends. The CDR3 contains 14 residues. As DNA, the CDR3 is TGTGCCAGCTCACCCAGCTCTGGGGCCAACGTCCTGACTTTC. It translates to CASSPSSGANVLTF.

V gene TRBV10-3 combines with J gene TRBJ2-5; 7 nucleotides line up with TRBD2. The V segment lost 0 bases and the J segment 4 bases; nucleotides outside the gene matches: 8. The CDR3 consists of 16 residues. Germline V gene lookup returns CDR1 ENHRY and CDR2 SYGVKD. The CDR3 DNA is TGTGCCATCAGTGAGTCGAGCCTGGGCGGGGGAGAGACCCAGTACTTC. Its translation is CAISESSLGGGETQYF.

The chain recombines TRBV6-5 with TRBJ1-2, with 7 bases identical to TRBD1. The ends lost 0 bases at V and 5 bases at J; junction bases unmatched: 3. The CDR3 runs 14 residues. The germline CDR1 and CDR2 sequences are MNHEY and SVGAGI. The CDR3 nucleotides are TGTGCCAGCAGTTACTCGGAGACAGGGTATGGCTACACCTTC. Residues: CASSYSETGYGYTF.

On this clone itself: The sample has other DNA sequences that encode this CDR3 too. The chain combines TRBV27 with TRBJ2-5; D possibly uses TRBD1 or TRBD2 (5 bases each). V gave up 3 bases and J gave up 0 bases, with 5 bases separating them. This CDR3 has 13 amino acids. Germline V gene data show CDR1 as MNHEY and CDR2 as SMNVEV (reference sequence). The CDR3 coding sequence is TGTGCCAGCAGTTTGGGACACCAAGAGACCCAGTACTTC. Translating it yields CASSLGHQETQYF.

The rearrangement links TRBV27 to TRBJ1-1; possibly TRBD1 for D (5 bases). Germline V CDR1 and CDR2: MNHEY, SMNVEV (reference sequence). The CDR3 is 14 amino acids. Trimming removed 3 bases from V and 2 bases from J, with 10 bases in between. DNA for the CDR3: TGTGCCAGCAGTTTTCAGGGCCTTAACACTGAAGCTTTCTTT. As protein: CASSFQGLNTEAFF.

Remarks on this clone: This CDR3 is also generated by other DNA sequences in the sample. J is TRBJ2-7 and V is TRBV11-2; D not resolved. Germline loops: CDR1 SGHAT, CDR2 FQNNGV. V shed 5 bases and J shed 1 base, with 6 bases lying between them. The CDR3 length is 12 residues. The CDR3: CASSPLSYEQYF. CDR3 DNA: TGTGCCAGCAGCCCCCTTTCCTACGAGCAGTACTTC. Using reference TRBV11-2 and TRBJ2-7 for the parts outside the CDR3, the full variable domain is EAGVAQSPRYKIIEKRQSVAFWCNPISGHATLYWYQQILGQGPKLLIQFQNNGVVDDSQLPKDRFSAERLKGVDSTLKIQPAKLEDSAVYLCASSPLSYEQYFGPGTRLTVT.

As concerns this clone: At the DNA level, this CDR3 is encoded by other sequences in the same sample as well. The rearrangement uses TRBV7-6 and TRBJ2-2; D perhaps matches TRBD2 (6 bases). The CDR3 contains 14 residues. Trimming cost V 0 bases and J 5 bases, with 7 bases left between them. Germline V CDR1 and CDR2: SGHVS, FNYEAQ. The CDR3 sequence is CASSLAGGTGELFF. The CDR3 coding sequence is TGTGCCAGCAGCTTAGCGGGAGGTACCGGGGAGCTGTTTTTT.

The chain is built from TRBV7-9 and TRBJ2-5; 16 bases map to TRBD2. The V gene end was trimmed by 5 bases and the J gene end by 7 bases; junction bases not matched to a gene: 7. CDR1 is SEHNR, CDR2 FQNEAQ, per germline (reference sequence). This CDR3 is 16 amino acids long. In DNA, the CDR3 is TGTGCCAGCAGCACGGGACTAGCGGGAGGGTTGGGGACCCAGTACTTC. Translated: CASSTGLAGGLGTQYF. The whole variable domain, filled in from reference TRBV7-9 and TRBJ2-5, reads DTGVSQNPRHKITKRGQNVTFRCDPISEHNRLYWYRQTLGQGPEFLTYFQNEAQLEKSRLLSDRFSAERPKGSFSTLEIQRTEQGDSAMYLCASSTGLAGGLGTQYFGPGTRLLVL.

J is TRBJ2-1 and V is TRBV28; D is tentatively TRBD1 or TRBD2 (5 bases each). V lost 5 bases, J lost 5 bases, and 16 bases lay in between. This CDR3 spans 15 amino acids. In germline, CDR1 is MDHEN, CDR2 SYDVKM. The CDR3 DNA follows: TGTGCCAGCAGTGAGGGGCAGGGTCGCGACAATGAGCAGTTCTTC. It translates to CASSEGQGRDNEQFF. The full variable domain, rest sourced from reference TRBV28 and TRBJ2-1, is DVKVTQSSRYLVKRTGEKVFLECVQDMDHENMFWYRQDPGLGLRLIYFSYDVKMKEKGDIPEGYSVSREKKERFSLILESASTNQTSMYLCASSEGQGRDNEQFFGPGTRLTVL.

This chain's CDR3 is CASSLSPLSTDTQYF. In DNA form, the CDR3 reads TGTGCCAGCAGTTTATCCCCCCTTAGCACAGATACGCAGTATTTT. The rearrangement joins TRBV27 to TRBJ2-3, with no clear D. The V and J ends lost 0 bases and 0 bases respectively, with 7 bases between them. Germline V gives CDR1 MNHEY, CDR2 SMNVEV (reference sequence). The CDR3 has 15 residues.

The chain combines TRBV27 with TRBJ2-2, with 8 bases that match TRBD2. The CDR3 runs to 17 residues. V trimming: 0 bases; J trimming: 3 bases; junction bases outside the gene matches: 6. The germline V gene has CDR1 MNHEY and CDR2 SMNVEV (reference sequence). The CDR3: CASSLSRIAGYTGELFF. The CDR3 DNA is TGTGCCAGCAGTTTATCCCGGATAGCGGGATACACCGGGGAGCTGTTTTTT.

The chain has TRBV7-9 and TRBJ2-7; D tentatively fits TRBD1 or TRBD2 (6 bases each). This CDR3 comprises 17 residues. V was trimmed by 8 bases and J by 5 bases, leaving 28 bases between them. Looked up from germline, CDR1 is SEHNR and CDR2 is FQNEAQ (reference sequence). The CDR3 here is CASWIHKEGQKDHEQYF. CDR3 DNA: TGTGCCAGCTGGATCCATAAGGAGGGACAAAAGGACCACGAGCAGTACTTC.

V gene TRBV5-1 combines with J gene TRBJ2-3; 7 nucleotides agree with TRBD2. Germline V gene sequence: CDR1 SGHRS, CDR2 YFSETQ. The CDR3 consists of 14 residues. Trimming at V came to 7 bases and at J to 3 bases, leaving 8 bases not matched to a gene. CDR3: CASAGGGGTDTQYF. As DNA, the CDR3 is TGCGCCAGCGCAGGTGGGGGGGGTACAGATACGCAGTATTTT.

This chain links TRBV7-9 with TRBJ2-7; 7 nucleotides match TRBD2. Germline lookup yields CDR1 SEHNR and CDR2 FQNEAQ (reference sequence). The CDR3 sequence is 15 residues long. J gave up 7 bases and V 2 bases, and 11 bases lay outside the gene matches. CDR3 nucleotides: TGTGCCAGCAGCTTAAATGTGGGAGGGCCTGGAGAGCAGTACTTC. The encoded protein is CASSLNVGGPGEQYF.

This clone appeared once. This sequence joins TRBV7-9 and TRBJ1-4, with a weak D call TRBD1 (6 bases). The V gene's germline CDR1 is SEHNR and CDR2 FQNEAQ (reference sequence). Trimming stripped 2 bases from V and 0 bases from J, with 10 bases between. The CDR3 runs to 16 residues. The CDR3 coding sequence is TGTGCCAGCAGCTTACAGGGGACTGCAACTAATGAAAAACTGTTTTTT. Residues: CASSLQGTATNEKLFF.

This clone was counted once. The CDR3 loop is CSGNRGDTGELFF. As DNA, the CDR3 is TGCAGCGGCAACAGGGGGGACACCGGGGAGCTGTTTTTT. V is TRBV29-1 and J is TRBJ2-2; 8 bases are shared with TRBD1. Germline CDR1 SQVTM, CDR2 ANQGSEA. This CDR3 is 13 amino acids long. Unmatched junction bases numbered 4, after V lost 7 bases and J lost 3 bases.

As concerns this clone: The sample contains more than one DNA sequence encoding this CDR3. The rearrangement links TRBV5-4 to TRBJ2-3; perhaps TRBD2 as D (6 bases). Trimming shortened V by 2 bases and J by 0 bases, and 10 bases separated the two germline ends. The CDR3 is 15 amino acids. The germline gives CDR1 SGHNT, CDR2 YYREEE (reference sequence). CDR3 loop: CASSFGGGSTDTQYF. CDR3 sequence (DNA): TGTGCCAGCAGCTTTGGTGGGGGGAGCACAGATACGCAGTATTTT.

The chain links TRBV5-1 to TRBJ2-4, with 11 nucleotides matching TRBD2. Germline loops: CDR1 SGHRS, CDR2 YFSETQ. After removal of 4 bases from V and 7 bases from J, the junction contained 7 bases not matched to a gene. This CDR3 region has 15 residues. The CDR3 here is CASSEKPSGRNIQYF. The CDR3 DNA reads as TGCGCCAGCAGCGAAAAACCTAGCGGGAGGAACATTCAGTACTTC.

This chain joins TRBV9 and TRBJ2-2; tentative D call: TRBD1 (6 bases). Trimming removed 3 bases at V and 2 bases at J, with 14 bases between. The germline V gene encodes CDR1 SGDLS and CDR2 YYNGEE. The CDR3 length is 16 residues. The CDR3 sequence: CASSDPIQGNTGELFF. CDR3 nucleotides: TGTGCCAGCAGCGACCCGATACAGGGAAACACCGGGGAGCTGTTTTTT.

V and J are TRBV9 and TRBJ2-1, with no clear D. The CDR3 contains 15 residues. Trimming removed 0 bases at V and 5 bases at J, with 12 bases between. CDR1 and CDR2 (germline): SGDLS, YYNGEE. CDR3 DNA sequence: TGTGCCAGCAGCGTAGAATGGACCACGCACAATGAGCAGTTCTTC. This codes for CASSVEWTTHNEQFF.

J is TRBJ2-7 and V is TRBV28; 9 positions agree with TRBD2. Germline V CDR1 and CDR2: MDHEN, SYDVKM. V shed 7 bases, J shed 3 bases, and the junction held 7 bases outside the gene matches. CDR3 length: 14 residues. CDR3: CASKDSGRLYEQYF. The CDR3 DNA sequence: TGTGCCAGCAAAGACAGCGGGAGGCTCTACGAGCAGTACTTC.